This T cell receptor beta chain appears in the sequencing data of a study of blood T cell repertoires in COVID-19. As for the study in general: Sites across the United States, Italy and Spain contributed samples from acute and convalescent COVID-19.

The table lists this clone with a count of one. Here immunoSEQ multiplex PCR was the method, and the copy in TCRdb shows in-frame clones only, minus some. The table shows around 150,000 clones, with roughly 86% occurring only once. This TCR came from a man between 18 and 35 years old with acute or convalescent COVID-19. Sequenced material: peripheral blood.

The CDR3 here is CASTPRSETGGGQPQHF. CDR3 nucleotides: TGTGCCAGCACCCCGCGGTCCGAGACAGGGGGCGGTCAGCCCCAGCATTTT. J is TRBJ1-5 and V is TRBV27; 10 bases fit TRBD1. Germline values: CDR1 MNHEY, CDR2 SMNVEV (reference sequence). With V trimmed by 7 bases and J by 6 bases, 15 bases remained unmatched. The CDR3 runs 17 residues.